This T cell receptor beta chain was sequenced for a study of blood T cell repertoires in COVID-19. The germline V gene has CDR1 MNHEY and CDR2 SMNVEV (reference sequence). The CDR3 sequence is 13 residues long. Trimming left V 6 bases short and J 5 bases short, with 13 bases between. Using immunoSEQ multiplex PCR, the repertoire was profiled, and TCRdb retains in-frame clones only, with some absent. Of around 300,000 clones in the sample, 89% were seen once. The chain joins TRBV27 to TRBJ1-2; possible D gene TRBD1, 6 bases. The source material was PBMCs or T cells enriched from blood (not recorded which). This TCR was sampled from a woman aged 40 to 50 who had recovered from COVID-19. The DNA of the CDR3 is TGTGCCAGCAGCCTGTGGGGGCATTATGGCTACACCTTC. It translates to CASSLWGHYGYTF.